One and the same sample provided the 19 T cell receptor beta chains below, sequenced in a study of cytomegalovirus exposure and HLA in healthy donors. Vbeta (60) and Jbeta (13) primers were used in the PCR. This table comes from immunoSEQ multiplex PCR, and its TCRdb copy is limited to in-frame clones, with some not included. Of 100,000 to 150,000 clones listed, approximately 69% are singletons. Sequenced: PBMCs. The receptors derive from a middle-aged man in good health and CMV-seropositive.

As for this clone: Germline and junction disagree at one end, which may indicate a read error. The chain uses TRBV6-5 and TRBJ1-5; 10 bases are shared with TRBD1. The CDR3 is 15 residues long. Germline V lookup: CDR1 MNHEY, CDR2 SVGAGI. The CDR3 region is CAGSSTGGEGKPQHF. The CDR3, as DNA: TGTGCCGGCAGTTCGACAGGGGGCGAGGGAAAGCCCCAGCATTTT.

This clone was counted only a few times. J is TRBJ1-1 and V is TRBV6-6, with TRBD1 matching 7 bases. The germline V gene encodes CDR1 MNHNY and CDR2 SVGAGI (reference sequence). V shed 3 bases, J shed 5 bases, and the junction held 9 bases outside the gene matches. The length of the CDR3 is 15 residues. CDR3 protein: CASSYEGAPRTEAFF. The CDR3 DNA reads TGTGCCAGCAGTTATGAGGGGGCACCCAGAACTGAAGCTTTCTTT.

CDR3 in amino acids: CASCPALGSEQYF. In DNA form, the CDR3 reads TGTGCCAGCTGTCCCGCATTAGGGAGCGAGCAGTACTTC. This chain connects TRBV18 to TRBJ2-7; D might be TRBD2 (5 bases). This CDR3 is 13 amino acids long. In germline, CDR1 is KGHSH, CDR2 LQKENI. V lost 7 bases and J lost 6, with 16 bases in between.

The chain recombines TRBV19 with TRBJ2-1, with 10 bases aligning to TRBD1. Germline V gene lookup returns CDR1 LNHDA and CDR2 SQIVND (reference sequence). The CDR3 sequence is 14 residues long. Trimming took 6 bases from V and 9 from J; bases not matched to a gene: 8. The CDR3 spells CASRGQGVGGEQFF. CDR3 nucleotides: TGTGCCAGTAGAGGACAGGGGGTTGGTGGTGAGCAGTTCTTC.

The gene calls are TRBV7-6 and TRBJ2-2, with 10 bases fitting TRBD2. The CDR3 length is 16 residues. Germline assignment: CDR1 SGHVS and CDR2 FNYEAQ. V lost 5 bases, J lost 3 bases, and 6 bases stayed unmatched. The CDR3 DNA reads TGTGCCAGCAGCCTTAGACTAGCGGGTTACACCGGGGAGCTGTTTTTT. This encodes CASSLRLAGYTGELFF.

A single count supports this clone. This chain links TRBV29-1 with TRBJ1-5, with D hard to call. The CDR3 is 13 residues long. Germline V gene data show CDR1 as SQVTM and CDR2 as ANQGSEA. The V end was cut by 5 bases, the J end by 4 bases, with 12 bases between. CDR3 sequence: CSVRLGRNQPQHF. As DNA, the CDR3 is TGCAGCGTTCGTCTAGGCCGAAATCAGCCCCAGCATTTT.

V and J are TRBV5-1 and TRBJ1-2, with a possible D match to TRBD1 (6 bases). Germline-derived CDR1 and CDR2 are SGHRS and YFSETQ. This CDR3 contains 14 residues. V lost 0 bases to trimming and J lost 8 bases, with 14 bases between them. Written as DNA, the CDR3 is TGCGCCAGCAGCTTGGAGGGGGTGGGAAGAGGCTACACCTTC. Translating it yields CASSLEGVGRGYTF.

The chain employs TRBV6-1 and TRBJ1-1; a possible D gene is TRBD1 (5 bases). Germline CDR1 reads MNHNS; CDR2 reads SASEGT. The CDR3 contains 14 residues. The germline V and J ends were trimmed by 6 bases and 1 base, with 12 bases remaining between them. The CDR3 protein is CASSPRGTNTEAFF. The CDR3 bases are TGTGCCAGCAGCCCCCGGGGGACGAACACTGAAGCTTTCTTT.

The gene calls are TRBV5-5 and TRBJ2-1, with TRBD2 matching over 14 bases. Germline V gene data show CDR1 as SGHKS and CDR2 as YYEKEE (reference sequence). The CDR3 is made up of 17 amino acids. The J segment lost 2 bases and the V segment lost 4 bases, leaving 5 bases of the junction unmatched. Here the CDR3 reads CASSPRLAGGTYNEQFF. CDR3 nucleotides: TGTGCCAGCAGCCCCAGACTAGCGGGGGGGACCTACAATGAGCAGTTCTTC.

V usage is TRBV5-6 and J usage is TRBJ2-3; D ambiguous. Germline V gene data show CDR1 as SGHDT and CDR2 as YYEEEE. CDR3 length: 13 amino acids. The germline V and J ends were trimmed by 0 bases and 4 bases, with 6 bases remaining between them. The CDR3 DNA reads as TGTGCCAGCAGCTTGGTTCGTTCAGATACGCAGTATTTT. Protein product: CASSLVRSDTQYF.

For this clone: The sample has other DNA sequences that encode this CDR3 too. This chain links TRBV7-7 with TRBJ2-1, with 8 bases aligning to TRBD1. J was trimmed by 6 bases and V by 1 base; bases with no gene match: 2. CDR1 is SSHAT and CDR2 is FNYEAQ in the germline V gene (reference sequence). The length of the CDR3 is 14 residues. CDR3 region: CASSLGTGGNEQFF. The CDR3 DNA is TGTGCCAGCAGCTTAGGCACAGGGGGCAATGAGCAGTTCTTC.

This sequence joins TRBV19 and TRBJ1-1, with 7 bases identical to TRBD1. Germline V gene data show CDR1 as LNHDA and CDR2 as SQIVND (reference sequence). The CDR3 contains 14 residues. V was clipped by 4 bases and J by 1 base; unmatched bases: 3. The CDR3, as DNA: TGTGCCAGTAGTAGTCGGACAGGGAACACTGAAGCTTTCTTT. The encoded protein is CASSSRTGNTEAFF.

Here the CDR3 DNA reads TGTGCCAGCAGTTTTCAGAGGTATGGCTACACCTTC. Translated: CASSFQRYGYTF. This chain uses TRBV28 with TRBJ1-2, with no clear D. CDR1 and CDR2 from the germline V gene are MDHEN and SYDVKM. V gave up 3 bases and J gave up 5 bases, with 7 bases separating them. This CDR3 spans 12 amino acids.

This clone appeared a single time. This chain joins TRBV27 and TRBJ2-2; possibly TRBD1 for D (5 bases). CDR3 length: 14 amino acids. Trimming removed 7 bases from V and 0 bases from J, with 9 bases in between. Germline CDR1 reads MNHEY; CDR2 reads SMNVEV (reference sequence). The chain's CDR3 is CASKYRSNTGELFF. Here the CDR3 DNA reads TGTGCCAGCAAGTACAGGTCGAACACCGGGGAGCTGTTTTTT.

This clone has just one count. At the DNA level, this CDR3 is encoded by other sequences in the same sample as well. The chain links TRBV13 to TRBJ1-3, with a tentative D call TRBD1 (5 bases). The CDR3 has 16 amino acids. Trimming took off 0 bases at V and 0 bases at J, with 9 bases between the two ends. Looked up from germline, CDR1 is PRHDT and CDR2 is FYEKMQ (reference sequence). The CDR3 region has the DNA TGTGCCAGCAGCTTAGGCAGGACAAGCTCTGGAAACACCATATATTTT. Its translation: CASSLGRTSSGNTIYF.

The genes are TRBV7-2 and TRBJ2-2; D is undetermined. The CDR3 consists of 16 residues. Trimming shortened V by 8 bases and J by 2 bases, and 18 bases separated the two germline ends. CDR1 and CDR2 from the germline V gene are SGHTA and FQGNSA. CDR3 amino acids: CASPPQIPLNTGELFF. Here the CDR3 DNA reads TGTGCCAGCCCACCCCAAATCCCCCTAAACACCGGGGAGCTGTTTTTT.

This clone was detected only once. CDR3 protein: CASTRQGSGNTIYF. In DNA, the CDR3 is TGTGCCAGCACGAGACAGGGGTCTGGAAACACCATATATTTT. V usage is TRBV21-1 and J usage is TRBJ1-3; TRBD1 is the table's D call, not checked against the DNA. TRBV21-1 is flagged as a pseudogene. The CDR3 is 14 residues long.

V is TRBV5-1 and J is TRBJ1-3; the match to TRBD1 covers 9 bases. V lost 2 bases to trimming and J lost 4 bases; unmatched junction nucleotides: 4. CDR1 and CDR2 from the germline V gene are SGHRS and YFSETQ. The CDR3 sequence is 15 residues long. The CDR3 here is CASSFTGGGGNTIYF. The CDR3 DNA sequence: TGCGCCAGCAGCTTTACAGGGGGCGGAGGAAACACCATATATTTT.

Written as DNA, the CDR3 is TGTGCCAGCAGGGGACAGCTTCAAGAGACCCAGTACTTC. This gives the protein CASRGQLQETQYF. J is TRBJ2-5 and V is TRBV25-1; TRBD1 matches at 7 bases. CDR1 is MGHDK and CDR2 is SYGVNS in the germline V gene. V was pared by 6 bases and J by 2 bases, with 3 bases of the junction left unmatched. The CDR3 is made up of 13 amino acids.